This T cell receptor beta chain is from a study of cytomegalovirus exposure and HLA in healthy donors. PCR involved 60 Vbeta and 13 Jbeta primers. Profiling relied on immunoSEQ multiplex PCR, and the TCRdb table lists in-frame clones only, not all of them. This sample carries about 180,000 clones, around 72% of them seen once, and the ten largest clones take 3.1%. Looked up from germline, CDR1 is LGHNA and CDR2 is YSLEER. J gave up 6 bases and V 0 bases, and 9 bases lay outside the gene matches. This CDR3 comprises 17 residues. The TCR sequence derives from a woman aged 45-59 years in good health and CMV-seropositive. Sample: PBMCs. The chain recombines TRBV4-3 with TRBJ2-1, with 9 nucleotides matching TRBD2. CDR3 nucleotides: TGCGCCAGCAGCCAAGATAGGGCGGGGGGGCTTAGCAATGAGCAGTTCTTC. It specifies CASSQDRAGGLSNEQFF.